This T cell receptor beta chain stems from a study of T cell responses to AZD1222 COVID-19 vaccine. Study results and caveats: Reports indicate that nearly half of spike-specific TCRs are directed at unmutated variant regions. Donors, mostly white British, included more females; clonal diversity was possibly underestimated. Spike-wide coverage was observed for vaccine-associated CD4 TCRs, with dominant responses at 160-218 and 743-854.

On this clone: What it binds is not known.

The junction had 11 bases not matched to a gene; V was cut back by 9 bases and J by 8 bases. The CDR3 covers 14 residues. From germline, CDR1 is LNHDA and CDR2 SQIVND (reference sequence). Method: immunoSEQ multiplex PCR; TCRdb's copy keeps in-frame clones and lacks some. Among around 120,000 clones listed, around 85% were seen once. The clonotype comes from an adult in good health. The rearrangement links TRBV19 to TRBJ1-4, with 8 bases identical to TRBD1. The input for sequencing was peripheral blood, taken on day 0 of AZD1222 vaccination. The CDR3: CASTMTGTGEKLFF. The CDR3, as DNA: TGTGCCAGCACAATGACCGGGACAGGAGAAAAACTGTTTTTT.